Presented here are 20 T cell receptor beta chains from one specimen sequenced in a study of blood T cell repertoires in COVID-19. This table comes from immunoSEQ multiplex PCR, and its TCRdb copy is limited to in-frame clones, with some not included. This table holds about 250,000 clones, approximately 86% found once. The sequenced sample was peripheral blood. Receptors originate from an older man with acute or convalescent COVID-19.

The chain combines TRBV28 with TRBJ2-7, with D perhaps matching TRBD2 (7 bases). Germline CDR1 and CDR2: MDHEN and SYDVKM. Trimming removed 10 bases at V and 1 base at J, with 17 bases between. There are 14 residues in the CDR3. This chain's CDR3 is CATWLGGPSYEQYF. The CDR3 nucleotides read TGTGCCACCTGGTTGGGGGGGCCTTCCTACGAGCAGTACTTC.

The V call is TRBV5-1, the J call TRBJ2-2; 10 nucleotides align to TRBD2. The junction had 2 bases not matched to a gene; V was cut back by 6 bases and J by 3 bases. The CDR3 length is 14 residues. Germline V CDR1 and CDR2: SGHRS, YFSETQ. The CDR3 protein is CASTLAGDTGELFF. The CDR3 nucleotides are TGCGCCAGCACCCTAGCGGGGGACACCGGGGAGCTGTTTTTT.

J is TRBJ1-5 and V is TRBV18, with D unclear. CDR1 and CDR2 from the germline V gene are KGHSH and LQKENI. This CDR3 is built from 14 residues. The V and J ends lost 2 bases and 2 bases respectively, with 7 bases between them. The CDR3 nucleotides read TGTGCCAGCTCACCAAACCCAGGCAATCAGCCCCAGCATTTT. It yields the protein CASSPNPGNQPQHF.

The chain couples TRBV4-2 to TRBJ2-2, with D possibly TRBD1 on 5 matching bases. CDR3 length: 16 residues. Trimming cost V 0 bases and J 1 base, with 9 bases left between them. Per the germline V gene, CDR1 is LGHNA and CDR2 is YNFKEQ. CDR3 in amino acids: CASSQDIGQNTGELFF. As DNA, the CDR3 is TGTGCCAGCAGCCAAGATATCGGACAGAACACCGGGGAGCTGTTTTTT.

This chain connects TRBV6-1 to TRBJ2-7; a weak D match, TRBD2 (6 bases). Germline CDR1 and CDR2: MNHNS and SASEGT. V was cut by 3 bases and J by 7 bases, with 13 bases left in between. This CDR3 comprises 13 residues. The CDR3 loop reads CASSEGGRGEQYF. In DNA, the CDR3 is TGTGCCAGCAGTGAGGGTGGTCGGGGGGAGCAGTACTTC.

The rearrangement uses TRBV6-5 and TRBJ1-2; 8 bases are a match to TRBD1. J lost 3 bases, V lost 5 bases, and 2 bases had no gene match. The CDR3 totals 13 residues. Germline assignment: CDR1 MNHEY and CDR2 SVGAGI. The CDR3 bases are TGTGCCAGCAGTATGACAGGGGACTATGGCTACACCTTC. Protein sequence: CASSMTGDYGYTF.

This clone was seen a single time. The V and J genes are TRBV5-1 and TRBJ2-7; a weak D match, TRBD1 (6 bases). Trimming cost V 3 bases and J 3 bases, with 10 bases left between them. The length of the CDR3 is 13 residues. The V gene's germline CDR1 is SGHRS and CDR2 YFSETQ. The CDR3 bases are TGCGCCAGCAGCTCAGGGGTCGGCTACGAGCAGTACTTC. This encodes CASSSGVGYEQYF.

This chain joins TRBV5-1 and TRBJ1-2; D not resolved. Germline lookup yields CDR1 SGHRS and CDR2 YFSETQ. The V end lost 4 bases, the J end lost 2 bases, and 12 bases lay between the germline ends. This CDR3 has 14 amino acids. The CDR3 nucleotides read TGCGCCAGCAGCAACCTGGACTGGAACTATGGCTACACCTTC. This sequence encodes CASSNLDWNYGYTF.

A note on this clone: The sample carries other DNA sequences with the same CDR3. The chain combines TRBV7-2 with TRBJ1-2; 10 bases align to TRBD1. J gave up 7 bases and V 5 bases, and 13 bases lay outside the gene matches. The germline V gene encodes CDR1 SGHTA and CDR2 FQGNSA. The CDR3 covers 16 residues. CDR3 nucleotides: TGTGCCAGCAGCCGTTCAGGGACAGGGGTCGATGGTGGCTACACCTTC. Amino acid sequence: CASSRSGTGVDGGYTF.

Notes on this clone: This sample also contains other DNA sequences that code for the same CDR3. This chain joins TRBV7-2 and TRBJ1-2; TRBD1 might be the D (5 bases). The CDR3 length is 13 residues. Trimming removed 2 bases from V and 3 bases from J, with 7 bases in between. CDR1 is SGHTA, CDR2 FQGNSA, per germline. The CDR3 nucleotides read TGTGCCAGCAGCTTACAGGGCGACTATGGCTACACCTTC. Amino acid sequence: CASSLQGDYGYTF.

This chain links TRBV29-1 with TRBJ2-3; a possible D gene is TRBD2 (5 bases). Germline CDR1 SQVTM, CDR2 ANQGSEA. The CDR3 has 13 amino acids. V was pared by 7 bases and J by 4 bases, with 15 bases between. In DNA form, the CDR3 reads TGCAGCGCCGGGCCGGCGGGCGCAGATACGCAGTATTTT. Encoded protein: CSAGPAGADTQYF.

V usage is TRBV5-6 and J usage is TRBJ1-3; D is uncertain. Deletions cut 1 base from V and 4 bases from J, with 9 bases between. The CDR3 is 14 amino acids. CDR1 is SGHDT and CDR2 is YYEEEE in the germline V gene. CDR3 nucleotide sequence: TGTGCCAGCAGCTTGAGGCAGGCAGGAAACACCATATATTTT. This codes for CASSLRQAGNTIYF.

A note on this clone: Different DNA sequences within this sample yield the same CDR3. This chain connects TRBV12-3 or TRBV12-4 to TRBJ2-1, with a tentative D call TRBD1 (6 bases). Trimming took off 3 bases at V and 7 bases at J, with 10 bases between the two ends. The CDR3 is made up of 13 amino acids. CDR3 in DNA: TGTGCCAGCAGTTTGCGGCAGGGGAATGAGCAGTTCTTC. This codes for CASSLRQGNEQFF.

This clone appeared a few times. The CDR3 coding sequence is TGTGCCAGCAGTCCTGGACTAGCGGGAGTCCGCGGGAACGAGCAGTACTTC. Its protein is CASSPGLAGVRGNEQYF. V gene TRBV6-6 combines with J gene TRBJ2-7; TRBD2 aligns across 13 bases. V dropped 5 bases and J dropped 5; count of bases not matched to a gene: 12. Germline loops: CDR1 MNHNY, CDR2 SVGAGI (reference sequence). The CDR3 spans 17 residues.

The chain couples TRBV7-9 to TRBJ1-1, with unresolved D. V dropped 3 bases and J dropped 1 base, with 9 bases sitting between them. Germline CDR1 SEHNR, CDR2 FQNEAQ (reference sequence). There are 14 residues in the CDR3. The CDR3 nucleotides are TGTGCCAGCAGCTTCTCCGGGAGGAACACTGAAGCTTTCTTT. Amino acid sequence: CASSFSGRNTEAFF.

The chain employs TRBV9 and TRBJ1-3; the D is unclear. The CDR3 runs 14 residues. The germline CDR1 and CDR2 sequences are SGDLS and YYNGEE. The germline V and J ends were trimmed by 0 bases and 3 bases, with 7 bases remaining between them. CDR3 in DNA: TGTGCCAGCAGCGTAGGGGGAGGTGGAAACACCATATATTTT. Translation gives CASSVGGGGNTIYF.

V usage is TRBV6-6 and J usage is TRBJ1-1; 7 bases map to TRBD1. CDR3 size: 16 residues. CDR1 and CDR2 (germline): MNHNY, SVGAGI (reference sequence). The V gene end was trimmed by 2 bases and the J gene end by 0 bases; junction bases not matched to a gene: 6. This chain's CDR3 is CASSYRSGTVNTEAFF. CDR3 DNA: TGTGCCAGCAGTTACAGATCCGGGACAGTGAACACTGAAGCTTTCTTT.

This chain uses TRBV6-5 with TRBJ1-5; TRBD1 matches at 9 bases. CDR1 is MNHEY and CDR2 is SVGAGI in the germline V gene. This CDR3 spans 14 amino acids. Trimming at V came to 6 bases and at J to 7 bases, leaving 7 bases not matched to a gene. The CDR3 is CASRQGQGAQPQHF. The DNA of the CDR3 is TGTGCCAGCAGACAGGGACAGGGCGCCCAGCCCCAGCATTTT.

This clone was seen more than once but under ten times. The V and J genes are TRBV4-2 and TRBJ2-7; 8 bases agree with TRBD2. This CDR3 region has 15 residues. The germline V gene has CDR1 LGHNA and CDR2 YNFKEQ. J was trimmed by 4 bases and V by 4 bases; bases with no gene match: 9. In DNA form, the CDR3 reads TGTGCCAGCAGCCCAAACGGGGCGGGAGGTTACGAGCAGTACTTC. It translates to CASSPNGAGGYEQYF.

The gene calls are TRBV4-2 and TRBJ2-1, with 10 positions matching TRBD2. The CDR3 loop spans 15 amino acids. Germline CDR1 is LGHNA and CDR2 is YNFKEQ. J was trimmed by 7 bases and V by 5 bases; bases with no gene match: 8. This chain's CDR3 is CASSAGTSEQNEQFF. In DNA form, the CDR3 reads TGTGCCAGCAGCGCCGGGACTAGCGAGCAAAATGAGCAGTTCTTC.